This T cell receptor beta chain was sequenced during a study of T cells in Graves' hyperthyroidism and ophthalmopathy. Study-wide context: Peripheral blood was obtained at initial diagnosis, preceding any treatment.

This clonotype was seen at least ten times. Germline V lookup: CDR1 SGHAT, CDR2 FQNNGV. The V end lost 6 bases, the J end lost 6 bases, and 19 bases lay between the germline ends. The CDR3 contains 15 residues. Authors of the study amplified TCR beta CDR3 regions from RNA transcripts. The study used the HTBI primer set for a first-round RT-PCR of the TCR CDR3. Using its own MiXCR run on the multiplex PCR reads, TCRdb lists one record per CDR3 protein. The data show approximately 590,000 distinct CDR3 sequences, roughly 14% seen once. Patients aged 18 to 65 had newly diagnosed hyperthyroidism lasting under 2 months. For the diagnoses, clinical symptoms, serum thyroxine and TRAb, thyroid ultrasound and orbital computed tomography were used. Each 10 ml fresh peripheral blood draw supplied the PBMCs.

The sequence came from a woman aged 25 to 39 with Graves' hyperthyroidism. The source material was blood. The chain joins TRBV11-2 to TRBJ2-3; the D gene could be TRBD1 or TRBD2 (5 bases each). CDR3 in DNA: TGTGCCAGCAGAGGGGTGGGAGTCCTCGGGGATACGCAGTATTTT. Amino acid sequence: CASRGVGVLGDTQYF.